These T cell receptor beta chains were read from a single sample in a study of T cell clonotyping in hematopoietic cell transplantation. The method was immunoSEQ multiplex PCR; TCRdb's version includes in-frame clones alone and lacks a portion of them. The sample has roughly 12,000 clones, almost 50% seen once. Material: peripheral blood mononuclear cells. These receptors were collected from a man aged 45 to 65 in good health. Some clones in this sample may be carry-over from other donors' samples. Both conserved end residues are part of each CDR3. The order of the fields is D gene, J gene, V gene, clone size, CDR3 DNA, CDR3 protein. The D gene is left open where the match is weak. Clone size is not always given. Where it is, it says once, few, many or a class for expanded clones.

D gene: .; J gene: TRBJ1-2; V gene: TRBV4-1; clone size: .; CDR3 DNA: TGCGCCAGCAGCCTGGTACAGCCTTCGGACGGCTACACCTTC; CDR3 protein: CASSLVQPSDGYTF
D gene: TRBD2; J gene: TRBJ2-1; V gene: TRBV7-8; clone size: .; CDR3 DNA: TGTGCCAGCAGCATCTTAGCGGGAGGATATCTCGACAATGAGCAGTTCTTC; CDR3 protein: CASSILAGGYLDNEQFF
D gene: .; J gene: TRBJ1-4; V gene: TRBV5-1; clone size: once; CDR3 DNA: TGCGCCAGCAGCTTGGAGCTTACGGGTTATGAAAAACTGTTTTTT; CDR3 protein: CASSLELTGYEKLFF
D gene: .; J gene: TRBJ2-7; V gene: TRBV19; clone size: .; CDR3 DNA: TGTGCCAGTAGTATAGATCTTCGGGAGACCTACGAGCAGTACTTC; CDR3 protein: CASSIDLRETYEQYF
D gene: TRBD2; J gene: TRBJ2-7; V gene: TRBV5-4; clone size: .; CDR3 DNA: TGTGCCAGCAGCTTGTTTTCTCAGGGACTAGCGGGAGAGCAGTACTTC; CDR3 protein: CASSLFSQGLAGEQYF
D gene: TRBD2; J gene: TRBJ2-1; V gene: TRBV9; clone size: .; CDR3 DNA: TGTGCCAGTGGGCTAGCGGGCTCCTACAATGAGCAGTTCTTC; CDR3 protein: CASGLAGSYNEQFF
D gene: .; J gene: TRBJ2-3; V gene: TRBV30; clone size: once; CDR3 DNA: TGTGCCTGGAGTGTTCAAGGTGGTACAGATACGCAGTATTTT; CDR3 protein: CAWSVQGGTDTQYF
D gene: .; J gene: TRBJ2-1; V gene: TRBV30; clone size: few; CDR3 DNA: TGTGCCGCTGACTTGAGCCCCTACAATGAGCAGTTCTTC; CDR3 protein: CAADLSPYNEQFF
D gene: TRBD1; J gene: TRBJ1-4; V gene: TRBV7-2; clone size: .; CDR3 DNA: TGTGCCAGCAGCCGAACCGACAGGGCCGATGAAAAACTGTTTTTT; CDR3 protein: CASSRTDRADEKLFF
D gene: .; J gene: TRBJ2-7; V gene: TRBV27; clone size: .; CDR3 DNA: TGTGCCAGCAATTTCCAAGTAGGCGAGCAGTACTTC; CDR3 protein: CASNFQVGEQYF
D gene: TRBD2; J gene: TRBJ2-3; V gene: TRBV6-5; clone size: .; CDR3 DNA: TGTGCCAGCAGTAGGGGACTAGCGAGCACAGATACGCAGTATTTT; CDR3 protein: CASSRGLASTDTQYF
D gene: TRBD2; J gene: TRBJ2-1; V gene: TRBV6-5; clone size: .; CDR3 DNA: TGTGCCAGCAGTTACTCGGGCGGGAGTGGGAATGAGCAGTTCTTC; CDR3 protein: CASSYSGGSGNEQFF
D gene: TRBD1; J gene: TRBJ1-2; V gene: TRBV30; clone size: .; CDR3 DNA: TGTGCCGGGACAGTGAATGGCTACACCTTC; CDR3 protein: CAGTVNGYTF
D gene: .; J gene: TRBJ2-7; V gene: TRBV4-2; clone size: .; CDR3 DNA: TGTGCCAGCAGCCAAGTGGGGGCGGGCTCCGAGCAGTACTTC; CDR3 protein: CASSQVGAGSEQYF
D gene: .; J gene: TRBJ2-2; V gene: TRBV6-1; clone size: medium-sized; CDR3 DNA: TGTGCCAGCAGTCGGACGACCGGGGAGCTGTTTTTT; CDR3 protein: CASSRTTGELFF
D gene: TRBD1; J gene: TRBJ2-7; V gene: TRBV25-1; clone size: .; CDR3 DNA: TGTGCCAGCAGTAGACAGGGAACCTACGAGCAGTACTTC; CDR3 protein: CASSRQGTYEQYF
D gene: .; J gene: TRBJ1-1; V gene: TRBV29-1; clone size: .; CDR3 DNA: TGCAGCGCCGCCCGCGGGGTGGACACTGAAGCTTTCTTT; CDR3 protein: CSAARGVDTEAFF
D gene: .; J gene: TRBJ1-4; V gene: TRBV30; clone size: .; CDR3 DNA: TGTGCCTGGATGGAGAACAGAGGGCTGTTTTTT; CDR3 protein: CAWMENRGLFF
D gene: .; J gene: TRBJ2-3; V gene: TRBV9; clone size: .; CDR3 DNA: TGTGCCAGCAGCGCAGGCTCGGTGGGGGATACGCAGTATTTT; CDR3 protein: CASSAGSVGDTQYF
D gene: .; J gene: TRBJ1-2; V gene: TRBV7-2; clone size: .; CDR3 DNA: TGTGCCAGCAGCTTAGTCGGTTCGCTCGGCTATGGCTACACCTTC; CDR3 protein: CASSLVGSLGYGYTF
D gene: .; J gene: TRBJ2-4; V gene: TRBV20-1; clone size: .; CDR3 DNA: TGCAGTGCCCACAGCAAAAACATTCAGTACTTC; CDR3 protein: CSAHSKNIQYF
D gene: TRBD1; J gene: TRBJ2-5; V gene: TRBV7-8; clone size: .; CDR3 DNA: TGTGCCAGCAGCCCCGGGGGACAGGCCTTTTTGGAGACCCAGTACTTC; CDR3 protein: CASSPGGQAFLETQYF
D gene: .; J gene: TRBJ2-7; V gene: TRBV29-1; clone size: .; CDR3 DNA: TGCAGCGTTGTTAAGGTCGGGAAAATCTACGAGCAGTACTTC; CDR3 protein: CSVVKVGKIYEQYF
D gene: .; J gene: TRBJ2-6; V gene: TRBV5-1; clone size: .; CDR3 DNA: TGCGCCAGCAGCTCTGACATCTCTGGGGCCAACGTCCTGACTTTC; CDR3 protein: CASSSDISGANVLTF
D gene: .; J gene: TRBJ1-1; V gene: TRBV7-2; clone size: .; CDR3 DNA: TGTGCCAGCAGCTTAGGACCGGTTGGATACACTGAAGCTTTCTTT; CDR3 protein: CASSLGPVGYTEAFF
D gene: .; J gene: TRBJ1-2; V gene: TRBV4-2; clone size: .; CDR3 DNA: TGTGCCAGCAGCCCGGGGCGTACAGGGAGGTACGGCTACACCTTC; CDR3 protein: CASSPGRTGRYGYTF
D gene: .; J gene: TRBJ2-2; V gene: TRBV11-3; clone size: few; CDR3 DNA: TGTGCCAGCAGAGGAAACACCGGGGAGCTGTTTTTT; CDR3 protein: CASRGNTGELFF
D gene: .; J gene: TRBJ2-7; V gene: TRBV30; clone size: .; CDR3 DNA: TGTGCCTGGAGCCGTGCCTACGAGCAGTACTTC; CDR3 protein: CAWSRAYEQYF
D gene: .; J gene: TRBJ1-5; V gene: TRBV10-3; clone size: once; CDR3 DNA: TGTGCCATCAGTGACGGGGTATGGGATCAGCCCCAGCATTTT; CDR3 protein: CAISDGVWDQPQHF
D gene: .; J gene: TRBJ1-1; V gene: TRBV11-2; clone size: .; CDR3 DNA: TGTGCCAGCAGCACGGTGTGGAGCTCTGAAGCTTTCTTT; CDR3 protein: CASSTVWSSEAFF
D gene: TRBD2; J gene: TRBJ2-5; V gene: TRBV25-1; clone size: few; CDR3 DNA: TGTGCCAGCAGTGAATTTCGTGGGGGGGTGGGAGAGACCCAGTACTTC; CDR3 protein: CASSEFRGGVGETQYF
D gene: .; J gene: TRBJ1-6; V gene: TRBV6-5; clone size: .; CDR3 DNA: TGTGCCAGCAGACCCCCCGCGGATTCACCCCTCCACTTT; CDR3 protein: CASRPPADSPLHF
D gene: .; J gene: TRBJ1-6; V gene: TRBV6-6; clone size: few; CDR3 DNA: TGTGCCAGCAGCCAATACCCCCCCCGCTATAATTCACCCCTCCACTTT; CDR3 protein: CASSQYPPRYNSPLHF
D gene: .; J gene: TRBJ1-2; V gene: TRBV7-9; clone size: .; CDR3 DNA: TGTGCCAGCAGCTTAGGCTCGTACACCGCTGGCTACACCTTC; CDR3 protein: CASSLGSYTAGYTF
D gene: .; J gene: TRBJ1-1; V gene: TRBV27; clone size: few; CDR3 DNA: TGTGCCAGCAGTTGGGGCGGTGTCACTGAAGCTTTCTTT; CDR3 protein: CASSWGGVTEAFF
D gene: .; J gene: TRBJ1-2; V gene: TRBV30; clone size: .; CDR3 DNA: TGTGCCTGGAGCGACTTACGGACCCCCAATGGCTACACCTTC; CDR3 protein: CAWSDLRTPNGYTF
D gene: .; J gene: TRBJ2-3; V gene: TRBV25-1; clone size: .; CDR3 DNA: TGTGCCAGCAGTGTCGTCACAGATACGCAGTATTTT; CDR3 protein: CASSVVTDTQYF
D gene: .; J gene: TRBJ2-1; V gene: TRBV9; clone size: .; CDR3 DNA: TGTGCCAGCAGCGTAGGGGTAGCCCTCCTCAATGAGCAGTTCTTC; CDR3 protein: CASSVGVALLNEQFF
D gene: .; J gene: TRBJ2-7; V gene: TRBV6-5; clone size: .; CDR3 DNA: TGTGCCAGCAGTTACTTTCGGGGAGACTACGAGCAGTACTTC; CDR3 protein: CASSYFRGDYEQYF
D gene: TRBD1; J gene: TRBJ2-5; V gene: TRBV6-5; clone size: .; CDR3 DNA: TGTGCCAGCAGTCCGACGACAGGGGAGTGGAGGACCCAGTACTTC; CDR3 protein: CASSPTTGEWRTQYF
D gene: .; J gene: TRBJ2-7; V gene: TRBV14; clone size: .; CDR3 DNA: TGTGCCAGCAGCCAAGATTCGGTCGCATACTACGAGCAGTACTTC; CDR3 protein: CASSQDSVAYYEQYF
D gene: .; J gene: TRBJ2-3; V gene: TRBV25-1; clone size: medium-sized; CDR3 DNA: TGTGCCAGCAGCCCCCTCAGCGGCACAGATACGCAGTATTTT; CDR3 protein: CASSPLSGTDTQYF
D gene: .; J gene: TRBJ2-7; V gene: TRBV5-6; clone size: .; CDR3 DNA: TGTGCCAGCAGCCGACCGTCGGGGACTCTGAGGGAGCAGTACTTC; CDR3 protein: CASSRPSGTLREQYF